Listed here is a single TCR beta chain. These data belong to a study of blood T cell repertoires in COVID-19. V lost 5 bases and J lost 6; bases outside the gene matches: 5. The CDR3 runs to 15 residues. Germline V gene lookup returns CDR1 SGHVS and CDR2 FNYEAQ. Authors' data handling: Cell counts per sample came from amplifying reference gene primers. Measured with immunoSEQ multiplex PCR; TCRdb has only the in-frame clones, and not every one. The DNA gave D and trimming, while V, J and clone size come from that table. The sample contains 250,000 to 350,000 clones, more than 70% of which appear only once.

This chain joins TRBV7-6 and TRBJ1-6; 9 nucleotides line up with TRBD1. Sequencing was carried out using peripheral blood. This TCR derives from a woman aged 25-40 years who had recovered from COVID-19. This chain's CDR3 is CASSQGQGPNSPLHF. CDR3 bases: TGTGCCAGCAGCCAGGGACAGGGACCTAATTCACCCCTCCACTTT.